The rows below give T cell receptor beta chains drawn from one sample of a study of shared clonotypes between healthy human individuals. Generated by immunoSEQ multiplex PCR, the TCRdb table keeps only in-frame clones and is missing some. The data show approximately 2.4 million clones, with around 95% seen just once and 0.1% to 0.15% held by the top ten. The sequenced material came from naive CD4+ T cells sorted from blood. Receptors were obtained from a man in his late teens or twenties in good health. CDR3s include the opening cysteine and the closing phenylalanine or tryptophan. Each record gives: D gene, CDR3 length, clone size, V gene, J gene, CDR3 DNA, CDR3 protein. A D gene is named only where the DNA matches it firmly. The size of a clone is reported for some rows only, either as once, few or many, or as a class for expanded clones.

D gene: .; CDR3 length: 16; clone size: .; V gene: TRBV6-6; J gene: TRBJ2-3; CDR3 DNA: TGTGCCAGCACCCAAGGCCGGGGGACTAGCACAGATACGCAGTATTTT; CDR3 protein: CASTQGRGTSTDTQYF
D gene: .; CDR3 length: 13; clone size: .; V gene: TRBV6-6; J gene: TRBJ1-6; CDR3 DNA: TGTGCCAGCATCATGGAGGGGGGATCACCCCTCCACTTT; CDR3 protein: CASIMEGGSPLHF
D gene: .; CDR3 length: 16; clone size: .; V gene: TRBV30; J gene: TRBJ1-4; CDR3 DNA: TGTGCCTGGAGCGAAGGGACCTACGGGACTAATGAAAAACTGTTTTTT; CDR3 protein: CAWSEGTYGTNEKLFF
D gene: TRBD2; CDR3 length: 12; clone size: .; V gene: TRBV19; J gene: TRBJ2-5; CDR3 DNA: TGTGCCAGTAGTTCCGGGGGGGAGACCCAGTACTTC; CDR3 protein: CASSSGGETQYF
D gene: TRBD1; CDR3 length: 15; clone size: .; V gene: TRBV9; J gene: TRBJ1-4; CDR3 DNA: TGTGCCAGCAGCGTAGGGGACAGGGGGCATGAAAAACTGTTTTTT; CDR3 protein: CASSVGDRGHEKLFF
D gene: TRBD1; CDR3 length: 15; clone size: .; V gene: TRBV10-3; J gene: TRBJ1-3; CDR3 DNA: TGTGCCATCAGTGGGCCCGGGACAGGGAGAAACACCATATATTTT; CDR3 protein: CAISGPGTGRNTIYF
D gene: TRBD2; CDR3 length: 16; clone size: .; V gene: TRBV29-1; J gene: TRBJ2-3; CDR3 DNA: TGCAGCGTTTCCGGGGTAATAGCGGGTTCCACAGATACGCAGTATTTT; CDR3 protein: CSVSGVIAGSTDTQYF
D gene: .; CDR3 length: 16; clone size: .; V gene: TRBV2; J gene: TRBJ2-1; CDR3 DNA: TGTGCCAGCAAGAGGGATCCGGGGGCCGTCTACAATGAGCAGTTCTTC; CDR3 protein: CASKRDPGAVYNEQFF
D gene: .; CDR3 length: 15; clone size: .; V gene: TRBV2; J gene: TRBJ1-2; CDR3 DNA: TGTGCCAGCAGTGAAGTGGGCAGGGGAGGCTATGGCTACACCTTC; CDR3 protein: CASSEVGRGGYGYTF
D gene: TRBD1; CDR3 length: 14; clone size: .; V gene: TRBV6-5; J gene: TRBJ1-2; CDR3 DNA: TGTGCCAGCAGGTTGGGACAGGGGGGCTATGGCTACACCTTC; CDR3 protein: CASRLGQGGYGYTF
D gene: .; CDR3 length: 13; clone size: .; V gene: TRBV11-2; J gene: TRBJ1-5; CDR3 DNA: TGTGCCAGCAGCTTAGACAACAATCAGCCCCAGCATTTT; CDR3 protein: CASSLDNNQPQHF
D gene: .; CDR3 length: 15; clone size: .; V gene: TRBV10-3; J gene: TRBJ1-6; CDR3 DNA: TGTGCCATCAGTGAATCGGGGGGACGCAATTCACCCCTCCACTTT; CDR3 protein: CAISESGGRNSPLHF
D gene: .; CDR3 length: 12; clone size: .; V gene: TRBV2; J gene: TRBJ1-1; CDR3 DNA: TGTGCCAGCAACGGGGGAGACACTGAAGCTTTCTTT; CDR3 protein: CASNGGDTEAFF
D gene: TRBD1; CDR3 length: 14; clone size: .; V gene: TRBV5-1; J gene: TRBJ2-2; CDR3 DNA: TGCGCCAGCAGCTCCAGGGGGCGCACCGGGGAGCTGTTTTTT; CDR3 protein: CASSSRGRTGELFF
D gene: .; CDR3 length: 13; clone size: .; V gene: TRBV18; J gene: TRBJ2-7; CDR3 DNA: TGTGCCAGCTCACCACCGGCTTCCTACGAGCAGTACTTC; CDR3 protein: CASSPPASYEQYF
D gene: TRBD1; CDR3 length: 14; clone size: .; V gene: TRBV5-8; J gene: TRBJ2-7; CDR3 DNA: TGTGCCAGCAGCCTCCGGGACAGAAAATACGAGCAGTACTTC; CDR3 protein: CASSLRDRKYEQYF
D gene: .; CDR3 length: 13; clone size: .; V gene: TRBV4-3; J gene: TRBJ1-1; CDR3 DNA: TGCGCCAGCACCCAGGGCCTGAACACTGAAGCTTTCTTT; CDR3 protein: CASTQGLNTEAFF
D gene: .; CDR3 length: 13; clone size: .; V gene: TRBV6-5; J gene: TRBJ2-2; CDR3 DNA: TGTGCCAGCACAAACGTGAACACCGGGGAGCTGTTTTTT; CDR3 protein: CASTNVNTGELFF
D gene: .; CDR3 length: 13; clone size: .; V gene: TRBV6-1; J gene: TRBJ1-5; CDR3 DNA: TGTGCCAGCATGGGGCAGCTCCGTCAGCCCCAGCATTTT; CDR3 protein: CASMGQLRQPQHF
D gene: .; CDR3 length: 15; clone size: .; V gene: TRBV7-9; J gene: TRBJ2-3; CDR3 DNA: TGTGCCAGCGCCATATTCATAAAGGCATCGGATACGCAGTATTTT; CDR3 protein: CASAIFIKASDTQYF
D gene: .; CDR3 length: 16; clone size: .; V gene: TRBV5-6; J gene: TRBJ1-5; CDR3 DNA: TGTGCCAGCAGCTTGTCACGCCCTTCAAGCAATCAGCCCCAGCATTTT; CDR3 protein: CASSLSRPSSNQPQHF
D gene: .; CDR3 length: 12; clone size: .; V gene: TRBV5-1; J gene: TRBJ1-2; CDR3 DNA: TGCGCCAGCAGCCTAAGTAACTATGGCTACACCTTC; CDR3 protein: CASSLSNYGYTF
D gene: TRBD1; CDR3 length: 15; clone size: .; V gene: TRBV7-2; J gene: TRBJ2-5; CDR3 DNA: TGTGCCAGCAGCTTAGGGGACAGGGATAGGGAGACCCAGTACTTC; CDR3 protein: CASSLGDRDRETQYF
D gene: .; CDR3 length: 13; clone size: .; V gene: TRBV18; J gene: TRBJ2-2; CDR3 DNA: TGTGCCAGCTCACCAGGAGCCACCGGGGAGCTGTTTTTT; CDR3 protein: CASSPGATGELFF
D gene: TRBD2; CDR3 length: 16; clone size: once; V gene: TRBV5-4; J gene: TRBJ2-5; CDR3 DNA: TGTGCCAGCAGCCTTCGTCAAGCGGGGGAGGGGGAGACCCAGTACTTC; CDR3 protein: CASSLRQAGEGETQYF
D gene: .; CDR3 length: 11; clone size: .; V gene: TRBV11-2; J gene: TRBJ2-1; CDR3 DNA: TGTGCCAGCAGTCACGAGCCGGGTCAGTTCTTC; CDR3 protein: CASSHEPGQFF
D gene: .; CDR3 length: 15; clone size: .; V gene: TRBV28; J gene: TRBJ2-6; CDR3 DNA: TGTGCCAGCAGACCACAGGGTTCCGGGGCCAACGTCCTGACTTTC; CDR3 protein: CASRPQGSGANVLTF
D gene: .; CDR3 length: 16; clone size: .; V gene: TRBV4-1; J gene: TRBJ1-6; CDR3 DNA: TGCGCCAGCAGCCAAGATTCGGGTCCTATGAATTCACCCCTCCACTTT; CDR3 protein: CASSQDSGPMNSPLHF
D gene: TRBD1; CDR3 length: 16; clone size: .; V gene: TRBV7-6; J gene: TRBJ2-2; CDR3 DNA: TGTGCCAGCAGCTTACCCGGGACAGGGTACACCGGGGAGCTGTTTTTT; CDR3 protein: CASSLPGTGYTGELFF
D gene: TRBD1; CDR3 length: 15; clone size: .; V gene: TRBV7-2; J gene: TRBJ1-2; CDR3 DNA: TGTGCCAGCAGCGATCCGGGACAGGGTCGTTTTGGCTACACCTTC; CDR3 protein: CASSDPGQGRFGYTF
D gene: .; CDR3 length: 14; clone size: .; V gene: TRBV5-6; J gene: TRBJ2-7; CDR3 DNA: TGTGCCACGAAGAGGGCGGTAAGCTCCTACGAGCAGTACTTC; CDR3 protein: CATKRAVSSYEQYF
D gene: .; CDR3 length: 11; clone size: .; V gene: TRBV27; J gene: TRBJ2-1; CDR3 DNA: TGTGCCAGCAGTAGGGTTGGTTGGCAGTTCTTC; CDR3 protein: CASSRVGWQFF
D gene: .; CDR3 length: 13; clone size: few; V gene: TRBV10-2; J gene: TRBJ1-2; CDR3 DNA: TGCGCCAGCAGTGAGACGGGTATTGGTGGCTACACCTTC; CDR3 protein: CASSETGIGGYTF
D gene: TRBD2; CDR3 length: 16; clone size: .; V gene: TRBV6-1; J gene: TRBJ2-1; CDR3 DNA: TGTGCCAGCAGTGAAGCAGGACTAGCGGGGTTGAATGAGCAGTTCTTC; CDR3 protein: CASSEAGLAGLNEQFF
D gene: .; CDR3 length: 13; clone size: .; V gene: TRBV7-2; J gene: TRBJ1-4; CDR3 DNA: TGTGCCAGCAGCTTACGTGAAGGGGAAAAACTGTTTTTT; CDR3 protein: CASSLREGEKLFF
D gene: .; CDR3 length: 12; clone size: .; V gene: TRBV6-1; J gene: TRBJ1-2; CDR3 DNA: TGTGCCAGCAGTGAAGTTAATCCTGGCTACACCTTC; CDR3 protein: CASSEVNPGYTF
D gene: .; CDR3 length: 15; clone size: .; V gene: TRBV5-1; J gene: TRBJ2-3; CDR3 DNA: TGCGCCAGCAGCCTACAGGGATTCCTCACAGATACGCAGTATTTT; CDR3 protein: CASSLQGFLTDTQYF
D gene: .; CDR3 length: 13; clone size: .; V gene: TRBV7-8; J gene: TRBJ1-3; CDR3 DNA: TGTGCCAGCAGCTTATTTGAAGGAAACACCATATATTTT; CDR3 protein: CASSLFEGNTIYF
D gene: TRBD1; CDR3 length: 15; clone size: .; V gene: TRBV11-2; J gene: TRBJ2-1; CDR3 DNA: TGTGCCAGCAGCCTCCGGGACAGGTTGCCTAATGAGCAGTTCTTC; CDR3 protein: CASSLRDRLPNEQFF
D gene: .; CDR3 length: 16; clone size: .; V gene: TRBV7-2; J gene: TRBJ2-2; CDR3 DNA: TGTGCCAGCAGCCAATTTATGTCCGTCCTTCCCGGGGAGCTGTTTTTT; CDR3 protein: CASSQFMSVLPGELFF
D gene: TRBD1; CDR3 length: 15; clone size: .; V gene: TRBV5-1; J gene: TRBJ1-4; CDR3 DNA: TGCGCCAGCAGCTTGGGACAGGGGGCTAGGGAAAAACTGTTTTTT; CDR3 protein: CASSLGQGAREKLFF
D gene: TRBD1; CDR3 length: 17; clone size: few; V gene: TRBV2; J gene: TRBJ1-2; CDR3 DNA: TGTGCCAGCAGTGCACGACGGGACAGGACCATAAACTATGGCTACACCTTC; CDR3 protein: CASSARRDRTINYGYTF
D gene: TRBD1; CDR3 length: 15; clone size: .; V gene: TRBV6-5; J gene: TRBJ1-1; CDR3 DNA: TGTGCCAGCAGTTACAGGGGGCTGGGGAACACTGAAGCTTTCTTT; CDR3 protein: CASSYRGLGNTEAFF
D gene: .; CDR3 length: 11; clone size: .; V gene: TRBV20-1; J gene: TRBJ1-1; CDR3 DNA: TGCAGTGCTAGAGCGGCAGGGGAAGCTTTCTTT; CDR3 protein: CSARAAGEAFF
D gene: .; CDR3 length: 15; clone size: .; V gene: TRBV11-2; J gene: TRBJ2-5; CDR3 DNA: TGTGCCAGCAGCCCCCGGGGAGGGGGCCCAGAGACCCAGTACTTC; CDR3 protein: CASSPRGGGPETQYF
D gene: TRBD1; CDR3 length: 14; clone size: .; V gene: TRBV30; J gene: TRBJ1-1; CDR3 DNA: TGTGCCTGGAGGAACCAGGGGGCAGGGACTGAAGCTTTCTTT; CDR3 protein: CAWRNQGAGTEAFF